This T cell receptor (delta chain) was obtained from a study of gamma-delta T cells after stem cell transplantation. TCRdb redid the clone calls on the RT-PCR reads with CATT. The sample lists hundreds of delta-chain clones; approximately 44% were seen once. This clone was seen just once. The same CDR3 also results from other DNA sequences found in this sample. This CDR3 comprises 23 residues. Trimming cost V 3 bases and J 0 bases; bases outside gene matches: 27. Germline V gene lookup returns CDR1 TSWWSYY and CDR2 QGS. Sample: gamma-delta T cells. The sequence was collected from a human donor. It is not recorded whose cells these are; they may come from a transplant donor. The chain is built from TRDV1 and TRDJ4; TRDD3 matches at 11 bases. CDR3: CALGDSINFVLWGILSSARPLIF. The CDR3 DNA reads TGTGCTCTTGGGGACTCAATCAACTTCGTTCTCTGGGGGATACTGTCTTCGGCCAGACCCCTGATCTTT.